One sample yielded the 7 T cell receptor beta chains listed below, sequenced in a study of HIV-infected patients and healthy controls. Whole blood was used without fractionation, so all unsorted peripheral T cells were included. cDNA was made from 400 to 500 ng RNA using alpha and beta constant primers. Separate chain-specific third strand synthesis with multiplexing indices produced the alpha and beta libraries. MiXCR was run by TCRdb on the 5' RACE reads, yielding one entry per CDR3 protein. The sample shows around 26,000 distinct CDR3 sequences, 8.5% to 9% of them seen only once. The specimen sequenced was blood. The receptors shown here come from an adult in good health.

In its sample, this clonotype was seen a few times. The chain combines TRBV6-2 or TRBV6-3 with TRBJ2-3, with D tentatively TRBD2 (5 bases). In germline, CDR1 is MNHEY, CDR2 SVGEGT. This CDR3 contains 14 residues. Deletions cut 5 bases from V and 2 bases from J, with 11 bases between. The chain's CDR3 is CASSGRVLTDTQYF. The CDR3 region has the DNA TGTGCCAGCAGTGGGCGGGTACTCACAGATACGCAGTATTTT.

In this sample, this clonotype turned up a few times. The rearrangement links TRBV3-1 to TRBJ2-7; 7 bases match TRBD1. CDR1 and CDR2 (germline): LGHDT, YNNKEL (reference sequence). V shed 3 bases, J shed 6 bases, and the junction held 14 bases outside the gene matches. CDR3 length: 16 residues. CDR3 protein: CASSHATQGFMAEQYF. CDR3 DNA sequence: TGTGCCAGCAGCCACGCCACACAGGGGTTTATGGCCGAGCAGTACTTC.

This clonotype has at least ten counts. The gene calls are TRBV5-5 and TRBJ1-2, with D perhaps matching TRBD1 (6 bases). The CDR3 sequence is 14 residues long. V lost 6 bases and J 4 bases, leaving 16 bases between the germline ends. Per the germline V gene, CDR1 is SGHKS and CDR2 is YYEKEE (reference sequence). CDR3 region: CASTNLGGAYGYTF. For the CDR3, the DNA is TGTGCCAGCACCAACTTAGGGGGAGCCTATGGCTACACCTTC. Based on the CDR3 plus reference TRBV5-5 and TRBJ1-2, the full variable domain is DAGVTQSPTHLIKTRGQQVTLRCSPISGHKSVSWYQQVLGQGPQFIFQYYEKEERGRGNFPDRFSARQFPNYSSELNVNALLLGDSALYLCASTNLGGAYGYTFGSGTRLTVV.

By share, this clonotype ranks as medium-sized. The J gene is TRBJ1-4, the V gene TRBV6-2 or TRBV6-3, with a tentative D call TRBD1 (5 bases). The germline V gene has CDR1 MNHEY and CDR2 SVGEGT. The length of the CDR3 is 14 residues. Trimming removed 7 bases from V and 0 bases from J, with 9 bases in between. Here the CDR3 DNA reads TGTGCCAGCACCGACAGCTCAACTAATGAAAAACTGTTTTTT. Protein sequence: CASTDSSTNEKLFF.

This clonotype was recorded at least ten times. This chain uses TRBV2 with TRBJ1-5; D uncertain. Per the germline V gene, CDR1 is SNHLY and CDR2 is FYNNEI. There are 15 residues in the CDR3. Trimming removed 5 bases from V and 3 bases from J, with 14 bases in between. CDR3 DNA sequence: TGTGCCAGCAGTATAGGGCAGCTCGTCAATCAGCCCCAGCATTTT. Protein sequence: CASSIGQLVNQPQHF. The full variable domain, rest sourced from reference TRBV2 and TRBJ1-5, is EPEVTQTPSHQVTQMGQEVILRCVPISNHLYFYWYRQILGQKVEFLVSFYNNEISEKSEIFDDQFSVERPDGSNFTLKIRSTKLEDSAMYFCASSIGQLVNQPQHFGDGTRLSIL.

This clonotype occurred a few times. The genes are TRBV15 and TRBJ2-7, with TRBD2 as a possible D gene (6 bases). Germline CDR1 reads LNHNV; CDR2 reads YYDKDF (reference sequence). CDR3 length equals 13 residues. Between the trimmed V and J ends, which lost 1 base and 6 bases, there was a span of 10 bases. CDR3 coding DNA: TGTGCCACCAGCAGAGTTGTCGGGGGCGAGCAGTACTTC. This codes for CATSRVVGGEQYF.

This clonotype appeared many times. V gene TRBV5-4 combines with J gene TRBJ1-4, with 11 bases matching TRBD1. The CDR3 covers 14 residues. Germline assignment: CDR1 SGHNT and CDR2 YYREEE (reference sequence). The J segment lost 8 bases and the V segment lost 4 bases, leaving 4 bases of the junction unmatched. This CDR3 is CASSRDRGSEKLFF. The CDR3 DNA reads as TGTGCCAGCAGCCGGGACAGGGGGAGCGAAAAACTGTTTTTT. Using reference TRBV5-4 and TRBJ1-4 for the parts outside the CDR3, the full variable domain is ETGVTQSPTHLIKTRGQQVTLRCSSQSGHNTVSWYQQALGQGPQFIFQYYREEENGRGNFPPRFSGLQFPNYSSELNVNALELDDSALYLCASSRDRGSEKLFFGSGTQLSVL.